Here is one TCR beta chain with its context. Its target is not known. This specimen comes from a study of radiotherapy plus CTLA-4 blockade in lung cancer. Looking at the study overall: Across the patients, objective responses occurred in more than 15%, and disease control in under 40%.

People whose metastatic non-small-cell lung cancer was chemo-refractory got focal radiation along with CTLA-4 blockade by ipilimumab. General observations from the study: After treatment with radiotherapy plus ipilimumab, TCR clones that came from the tumor expanded in blood. Dynamics of early blood T cell clones, together with interferon-beta, were reportedly the best predictors of response.

V lost 1 base to trimming and J lost 4 bases, with 10 bases between them. The CDR3 has 14 amino acids. The germline gives CDR1 MGHRA, CDR2 YSYEKL. Only in-frame clones appear in the TCRdb table, and some are missing; sequencing was by immunoSEQ multiplex PCR. The sample holds approximately 89,000 clones, approximately 83% seen once. The sample was peripheral blood, taken from a patient treated with radiotherapy plus ipilimumab. The V gene is TRBV4-1, the J gene TRBJ2-5; D is possibly TRBD1 (5 bases). The clonotype comes from a human donor with non-small cell lung cancer that progressed on radiotherapy plus ipilimumab. The CDR3 bases are TGCGCCAGCAGCCAAGTAATAAGGGGAGAGACCCAGTACTTC. Its translation: CASSQVIRGETQYF.